The rows below give T cell receptor beta chains drawn from one sample of a study of PD-1 blockade in classical Hodgkin lymphoma. TCRdb's table, derived via immunoSEQ multiplex PCR, lists solely in-frame clones and lacks some. The sample yields around 90,000 clones, about three quarters seen once. The sample here was peripheral blood mononuclear cells (PBMCs), taken before the fourth cycle of nivolumab. Receptors originate from a human donor with classical Hodgkin lymphoma. Each CDR3 is given without its conserved first and last residue. The D gene is left open where the match is weak. Rows may omit the clone size; those that give it use once, few, many or a size class.

cdr3_aa: ASTPLGGDQPQH
clone_size: NA
d_call: NA
v_call: TRBV27

cdr3_aa: ARRQGARWEQTQY
clone_size: NA
d_call: TRBD1
v_call: TRBV6-5

cdr3_aa: ASSIVVAGGPTLF
clone_size: NA
d_call: TRBD2
v_call: TRBV7-6

cdr3_aa: ASSLIPQGLGTYNEQF
clone_size: NA
d_call: TRBD2
v_call: TRBV7-3

cdr3_aa: ASSPREGFTDTQY
clone_size: many
d_call: TRBD2
v_call: TRBV6-6

cdr3_aa: ASSQDLSGGKRNNEQF
clone_size: NA
d_call: TRBD2
v_call: TRBV4-1

cdr3_aa: ASRRKTEYYNEQF
clone_size: NA
d_call: NA
v_call: TRBV19

cdr3_aa: ATSTSGTTDTQY
clone_size: NA
d_call: TRBD2
v_call: TRBV6-1

cdr3_aa: ASSQLDHRGQGNQPQH
clone_size: NA
d_call: TRBD1
v_call: TRBV4-1

cdr3_aa: ASSFSGGGYEQY
clone_size: NA
d_call: TRBD2
v_call: TRBV11-2

cdr3_aa: ASSLGINYEQY
clone_size: NA
d_call: NA
v_call: TRBV28

cdr3_aa: ASSYPTGGSTQY
clone_size: NA
d_call: TRBD1
v_call: TRBV5-1

cdr3_aa: ASSSPREGGQPQH
clone_size: NA
d_call: NA
v_call: TRBV6-5

cdr3_aa: ASSLSAGTFDEQF
clone_size: once
d_call: TRBD2
v_call: TRBV7-2

cdr3_aa: ASSLDRLGTEAF
clone_size: NA
d_call: NA
v_call: TRBV7-9

cdr3_aa: ASNPPNTGELF
clone_size: NA
d_call: NA
v_call: TRBV6-1

cdr3_aa: ASSPMSTGETQY
clone_size: NA
d_call: NA
v_call: TRBV5-4

cdr3_aa: ASSIGGWGLINEQF
clone_size: medium-sized
d_call: NA
v_call: TRBV19

cdr3_aa: ASSDPRQGHLSPTY
clone_size: NA
d_call: NA
v_call: TRBV25-1

cdr3_aa: ASSGNYNSPLH
clone_size: NA
d_call: NA
v_call: TRBV5-1

cdr3_aa: ATRGSGNTEAF
clone_size: NA
d_call: NA
v_call: TRBV27

cdr3_aa: AITGTDSYEQY
clone_size: NA
d_call: NA
v_call: TRBV10-3